This record concerns one TCR beta chain sequence. As yet, its antigen is unknown. The record originates from a study of cytomegalovirus exposure and HLA in healthy donors. Study-level points and caveats: Diagnosis of cytomegalovirus status made by the classifier reportedly showed high specificity and sensitivity.

With 60 Vbeta and 13 Jbeta primers, the PCR was carried out. Here immunoSEQ multiplex PCR was the method, and the copy in TCRdb shows in-frame clones only, minus some. The data contain under 150,000 clones, roughly four fifths of them singletons. Samples came from healthy bone marrow donors. The TCR sequence derives from a male donor in good health and CMV-seropositive. Input material: PBMCs.

The CDR3 region is CASSVVGGGLQETQYF. The CDR3 nucleotides are TGTGCCAGCAGCGTAGTAGGCGGGGGACTTCAAGAGACCCAGTACTTC. V and J are TRBV9 and TRBJ2-5, with 7 bases identical to TRBD2. The trim removed 0 bases at V and 2 bases at J, leaving 7 bases unmatched. The CDR3 is 16 amino acids. Germline V gene data show CDR1 as SGDLS and CDR2 as YYNGEE.